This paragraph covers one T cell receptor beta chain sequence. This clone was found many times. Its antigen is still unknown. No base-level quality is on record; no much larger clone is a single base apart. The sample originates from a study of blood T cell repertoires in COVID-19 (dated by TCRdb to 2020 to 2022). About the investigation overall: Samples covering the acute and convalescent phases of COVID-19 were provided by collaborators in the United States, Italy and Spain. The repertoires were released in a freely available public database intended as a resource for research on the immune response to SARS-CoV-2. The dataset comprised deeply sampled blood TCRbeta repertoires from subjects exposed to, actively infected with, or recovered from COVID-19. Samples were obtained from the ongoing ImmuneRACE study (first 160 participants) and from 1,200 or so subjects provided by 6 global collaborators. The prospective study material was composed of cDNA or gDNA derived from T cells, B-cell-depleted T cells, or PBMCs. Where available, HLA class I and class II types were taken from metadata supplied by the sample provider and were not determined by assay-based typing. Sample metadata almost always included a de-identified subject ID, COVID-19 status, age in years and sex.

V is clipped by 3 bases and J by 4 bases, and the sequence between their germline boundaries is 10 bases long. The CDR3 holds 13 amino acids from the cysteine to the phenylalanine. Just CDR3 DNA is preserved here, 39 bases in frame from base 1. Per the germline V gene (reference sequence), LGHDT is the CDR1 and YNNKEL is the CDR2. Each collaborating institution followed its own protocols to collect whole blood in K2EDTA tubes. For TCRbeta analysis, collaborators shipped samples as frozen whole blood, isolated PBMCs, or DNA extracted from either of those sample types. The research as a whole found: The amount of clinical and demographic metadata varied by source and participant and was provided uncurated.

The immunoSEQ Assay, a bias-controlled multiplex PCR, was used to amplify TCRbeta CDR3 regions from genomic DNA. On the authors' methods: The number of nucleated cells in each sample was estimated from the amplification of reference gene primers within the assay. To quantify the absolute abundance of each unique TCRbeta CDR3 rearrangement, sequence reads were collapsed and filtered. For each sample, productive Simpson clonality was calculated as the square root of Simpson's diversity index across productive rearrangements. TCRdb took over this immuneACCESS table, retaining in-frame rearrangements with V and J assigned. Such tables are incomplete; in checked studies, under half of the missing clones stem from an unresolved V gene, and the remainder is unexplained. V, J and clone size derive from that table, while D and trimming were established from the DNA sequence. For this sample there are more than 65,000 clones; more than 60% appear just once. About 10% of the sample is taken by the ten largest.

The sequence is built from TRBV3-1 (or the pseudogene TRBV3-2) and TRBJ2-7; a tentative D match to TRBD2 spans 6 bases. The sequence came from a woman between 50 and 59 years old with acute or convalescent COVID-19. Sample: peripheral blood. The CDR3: CASSQGGGYEQYF. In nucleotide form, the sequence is TGTGCCAGCAGCCAGGGGGGTGGGTACGAGCAGTACTTC.